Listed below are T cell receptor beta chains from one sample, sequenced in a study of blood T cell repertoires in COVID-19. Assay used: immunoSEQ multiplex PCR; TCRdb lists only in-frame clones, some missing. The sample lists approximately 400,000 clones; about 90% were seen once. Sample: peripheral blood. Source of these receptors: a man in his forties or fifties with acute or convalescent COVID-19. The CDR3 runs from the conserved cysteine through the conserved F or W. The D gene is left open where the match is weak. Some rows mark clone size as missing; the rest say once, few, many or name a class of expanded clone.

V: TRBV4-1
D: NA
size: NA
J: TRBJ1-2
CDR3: CASSQRDTVNYGYTF
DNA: TGCGCCAGCAGCCAACGGGACACTGTTAACTATGGCTACACCTTC

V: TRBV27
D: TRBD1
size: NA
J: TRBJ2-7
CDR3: CASSLRTGGYEQYF
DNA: TGTGCCAGCAGTTTAAGGACAGGGGGCTACGAGCAGTACTTC

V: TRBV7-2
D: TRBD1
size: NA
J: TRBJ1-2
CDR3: CASSETDRLNYGYTF
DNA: TGTGCCAGCAGCGAGACGGACAGGCTTAACTATGGCTACACCTTC

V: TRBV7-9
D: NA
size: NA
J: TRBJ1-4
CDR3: CASSPERERVLFF
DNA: TGTGCCAGCAGCCCCGAGAGGGAAAGGGTACTGTTTTTT

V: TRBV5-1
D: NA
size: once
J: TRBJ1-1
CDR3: CASSLDRLGTEAFF
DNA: TGCGCCAGCAGCTTGGACAGACTAGGAACTGAAGCTTTCTTT

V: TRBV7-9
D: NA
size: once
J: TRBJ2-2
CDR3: CASSFELYTGELFF
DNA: TGTGCCAGCAGCTTCGAACTTTACACCGGGGAGCTGTTTTTT

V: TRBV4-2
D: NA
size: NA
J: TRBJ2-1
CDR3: CASSQKPGTARSYNEQFF
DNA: TGTGCCAGCAGCCAAAAACCAGGGACTGCACGCTCCTACAATGAGCAGTTCTTC

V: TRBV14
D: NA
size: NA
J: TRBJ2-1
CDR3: CASSQARFGSYNEQFF
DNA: TGTGCCAGCAGCCAAGCGCGGTTTGGCTCCTACAATGAGCAGTTCTTC

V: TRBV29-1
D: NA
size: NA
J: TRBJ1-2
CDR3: CSVEQGGYGYTF
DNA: TGCAGCGTTGAACAGGGTGGCTATGGCTACACCTTC

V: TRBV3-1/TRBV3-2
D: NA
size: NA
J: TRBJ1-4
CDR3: CASSNQADWIEKLFF
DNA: TGTGCCAGCAGCAATCAGGCTGATTGGATTGAAAAACTGTTTTTT

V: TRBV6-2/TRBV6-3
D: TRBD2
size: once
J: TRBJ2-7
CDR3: CASSARTSGRVSYEQYF
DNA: TGTGCCAGCAGTGCCAGGACTAGCGGGAGGGTCTCCTACGAGCAGTACTTC

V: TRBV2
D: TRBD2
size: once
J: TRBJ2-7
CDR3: CASRVTSGGTYEQYF
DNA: TGTGCCAGCAGAGTGACTAGCGGGGGAACCTACGAGCAGTACTTC

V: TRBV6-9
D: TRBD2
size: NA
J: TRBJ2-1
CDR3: CASSYWGTKYYNEQFF
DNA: TGTGCCAGCAGTTATTGGGGGACTAAGTACTACAATGAGCAGTTCTTC